This is a list of T cell receptor beta chains from one sample in a study of blood T cell repertoires in COVID-19. Data came from immunoSEQ multiplex PCR; TCRdb stores just in-frame clones and leaves some out. The sample consists of 110,000 or so clones, over 75% of them appearing once. The sequenced sample consisted of peripheral blood. Receptor source: a woman between 45 and 65 years old with acute or convalescent COVID-19. Both conserved end residues are part of each CDR3. The order of the fields is D gene, J gene, V gene, clone size, CDR3 DNA, CDR3 protein. The D gene is left open where the match is weak. Clone size, where shown, is once, few, many, or a class for clones that have expanded.

d_gene: TRBD2; j_gene: TRBJ2-3; v_gene: TRBV19; abundance: .; CDR3nt: TGTGCCAGCAAAGCGGGGGGAGGCACAGATACGCAGTATTTT; CDR3aa: CASKAGGGTDTQYF
d_gene: TRBD1; j_gene: TRBJ2-3; v_gene: TRBV5-1; abundance: once; CDR3nt: TGCGCCAGCAGCTCACAGGGGGATACGCAGTATTTT; CDR3aa: CASSSQGDTQYF
d_gene: TRBD1; j_gene: TRBJ1-1; v_gene: TRBV10-3; abundance: .; CDR3nt: TGTGCCATCAGTGAGAATAAGGGACAGGGGAATTTCATGAACACTGAAGCTTTCTTT; CDR3aa: CAISENKGQGNFMNTEAFF
d_gene: TRBD1; j_gene: TRBJ1-3; v_gene: TRBV9; abundance: .; CDR3nt: TGTGCCAGCAGTGATCAGGGGGTCGCTGGAAACACCATATATTTT; CDR3aa: CASSDQGVAGNTIYF
d_gene: .; j_gene: TRBJ1-1; v_gene: TRBV6-6; abundance: .; CDR3nt: TGTGCCAGCAGTTACTCTTCGAGAGTCGGGGACACTGAAGCTTTCTTT; CDR3aa: CASSYSSRVGDTEAFF
d_gene: .; j_gene: TRBJ2-1; v_gene: TRBV10-3; abundance: .; CDR3nt: TGTGCCATCAGTGATCTCAATGAGCAGTTCTTC; CDR3aa: CAISDLNEQFF
d_gene: TRBD1; j_gene: TRBJ2-7; v_gene: TRBV19; abundance: .; CDR3nt: TGTGCCAGTAGTCCCTGGAGGCCGGGACAGCGCTACGAGCAGTACTTC; CDR3aa: CASSPWRPGQRYEQYF
d_gene: .; j_gene: TRBJ1-6; v_gene: TRBV6-5; abundance: few; CDR3nt: TGTGCCAGCAGTTACGCCCGGGGTAATAATTCACCCCTCCACTTT; CDR3aa: CASSYARGNNSPLHF
d_gene: TRBD1; j_gene: TRBJ1-2; v_gene: TRBV19; abundance: once; CDR3nt: TGTGCCAGTAGCGACAGGGGTGTAAAGGGCTACACCTTC; CDR3aa: CASSDRGVKGYTF
d_gene: .; j_gene: TRBJ2-6; v_gene: TRBV6-5; abundance: .; CDR3nt: TGTGCCAGCAAACGACAGGTGGCCAACGTCCTGACTTTC; CDR3aa: CASKRQVANVLTF
d_gene: .; j_gene: TRBJ1-1; v_gene: TRBV3-1/TRBV3-2; abundance: .; CDR3nt: TGTGCCAGCAGCCAAGGGGGGAGGGGGAACACTGAAGCTTTCTTT; CDR3aa: CASSQGGRGNTEAFF
d_gene: .; j_gene: TRBJ1-6; v_gene: TRBV30; abundance: .; CDR3nt: TGTGCCTGGGGGGTGAGTTTAAATTCACCCCTCCACTTT; CDR3aa: CAWGVSLNSPLHF
d_gene: .; j_gene: TRBJ1-2; v_gene: TRBV30; abundance: .; CDR3nt: TGTGCCTGGAGTTCGCAGGCCGGGGACTATGGCTACACCTTC; CDR3aa: CAWSSQAGDYGYTF
d_gene: .; j_gene: TRBJ1-6; v_gene: TRBV6-5; abundance: .; CDR3nt: TGTGCCAGCAGGGAGGAGCAGATCTATAATTCACCCCTCCACTTT; CDR3aa: CASREEQIYNSPLHF
d_gene: .; j_gene: TRBJ2-1; v_gene: TRBV27; abundance: .; CDR3nt: TGTGCCAGCAGTCCTCGGCGGCGGGGTCTTATATTTACTCACAATGAGCAGTTCTTC; CDR3aa: CASSPRRRGLIFTHNEQFF
d_gene: TRBD1; j_gene: TRBJ2-1; v_gene: TRBV6-5; abundance: once; CDR3nt: TGTGCCAGCAGCCCGGACAGGGGTGGGAATGAGCAGTTCTTC; CDR3aa: CASSPDRGGNEQFF
d_gene: TRBD2; j_gene: TRBJ2-2; v_gene: TRBV11-2; abundance: .; CDR3nt: TGTGCCAGCAGCTCCGATGGTCGGGCGGGGGGCCGGGCCGGGGAGCTGTTTTTT; CDR3aa: CASSSDGRAGGRAGELFF
d_gene: .; j_gene: TRBJ1-1; v_gene: TRBV5-1; abundance: .; CDR3nt: TGCGCCAGCAGCTTGGTGCCAGGGGCGTACACTGAAGCTTTCTTT; CDR3aa: CASSLVPGAYTEAFF
d_gene: .; j_gene: TRBJ1-1; v_gene: TRBV27; abundance: .; CDR3nt: TGTGCCAGCAGTTTCGTGCGGGACACTGAAGCTTTCTTT; CDR3aa: CASSFVRDTEAFF
d_gene: .; j_gene: TRBJ1-2; v_gene: TRBV5-6; abundance: few; CDR3nt: TGTGCCAGCAGCCGACAGGTTAACTATGGCTACACCTTC; CDR3aa: CASSRQVNYGYTF
d_gene: TRBD1; j_gene: TRBJ1-2; v_gene: TRBV2; abundance: .; CDR3nt: TGTGCCAGCAGCGGACAGGGAGGAGGCTACACCTTC; CDR3aa: CASSGQGGGYTF
d_gene: TRBD2; j_gene: TRBJ2-3; v_gene: TRBV7-3; abundance: once; CDR3nt: TGTGCCAGCAGCACCGGACTAGCGGGGGGCACAGATACGCAGTATTTT; CDR3aa: CASSTGLAGGTDTQYF
d_gene: TRBD1; j_gene: TRBJ1-6; v_gene: TRBV5-6; abundance: once; CDR3nt: TGTGCCAGCAGCTTGGCGGGACAGCCTCAGGCCCTCCACTTT; CDR3aa: CASSLAGQPQALHF
d_gene: TRBD1; j_gene: TRBJ1-2; v_gene: TRBV20-1; abundance: .; CDR3nt: TGCAGTGCTAGTAATCCAGGGACAGGGAGGGGCGGCTACACCTTC; CDR3aa: CSASNPGTGRGGYTF
d_gene: .; j_gene: TRBJ2-5; v_gene: TRBV18; abundance: .; CDR3nt: TGTGCCAGCTCACCTACTACAGGACTACAAGAGACCCAGTACTTC; CDR3aa: CASSPTTGLQETQYF
d_gene: TRBD1; j_gene: TRBJ1-2; v_gene: TRBV30; abundance: .; CDR3nt: TGTGCCTGTTCCTTTGGGGGAACAGGGGGCTACTATGGCTACACCTTC; CDR3aa: CACSFGGTGGYYGYTF
d_gene: TRBD2; j_gene: TRBJ2-1; v_gene: TRBV2; abundance: once; CDR3nt: TGTGCCAGCAGCCGTTCTGGCGGGGGGGCGGACCCTAACAATGAGCAGTTCTTC; CDR3aa: CASSRSGGGADPNNEQFF
d_gene: .; j_gene: TRBJ2-5; v_gene: TRBV11-1; abundance: many; CDR3nt: TGTGCCAGCAGCCGAGGGGGTACCCAAGAGACCCAGTACTTC; CDR3aa: CASSRGGTQETQYF
d_gene: .; j_gene: TRBJ1-2; v_gene: TRBV21-1; abundance: .; CDR3nt: TGTGCCAGCAGCAAAGTGGTCGAGAGTTCCTATGGCTACACCTTC; CDR3aa: CASSKVVESSYGYTF
d_gene: TRBD1; j_gene: TRBJ2-1; v_gene: TRBV6-4; abundance: .; CDR3nt: TGTGCCAGCAGTGGGGGGACAGGTCACTCCTACAATGAGCAGTTCTTC; CDR3aa: CASSGGTGHSYNEQFF
d_gene: TRBD2; j_gene: TRBJ2-7; v_gene: TRBV30; abundance: .; CDR3nt: TGTGCCTGGACCGAGGGAGGGCGACTCTACGAGCAGTACTTC; CDR3aa: CAWTEGGRLYEQYF
d_gene: .; j_gene: TRBJ2-6; v_gene: TRBV6-4; abundance: medium-sized; CDR3nt: TGTGCCAGCAGTGACTCGAGTCACTCTGGGGCCAACGTCCTGACTTTC; CDR3aa: CASSDSSHSGANVLTF
d_gene: TRBD1; j_gene: TRBJ1-2; v_gene: TRBV6-5; abundance: few; CDR3nt: TGTGCCAGCAGTCTGACAGGGCGACCGTATGGCTACACCTTC; CDR3aa: CASSLTGRPYGYTF
d_gene: .; j_gene: TRBJ1-1; v_gene: TRBV12-3/TRBV12-4; abundance: .; CDR3nt: TGTGCCAGCAGTGCCTTAACAGGTTCGGCTTTCTTT; CDR3aa: CASSALTGSAFF
d_gene: .; j_gene: TRBJ1-2; v_gene: TRBV28; abundance: .; CDR3nt: TGTGCCAGCAGCCATGACAGGAAGGGGAGCGGCTACACCTTC; CDR3aa: CASSHDRKGSGYTF
d_gene: .; j_gene: TRBJ2-3; v_gene: TRBV24-1; abundance: once; CDR3nt: TGTGCCACCAGTGATTTTTCGACTAGGGGCACAGATACGCAGTATTTT; CDR3aa: CATSDFSTRGTDTQYF
d_gene: TRBD1; j_gene: TRBJ1-5; v_gene: TRBV7-9; abundance: .; CDR3nt: TGTGCCAGCAGCTGGGGACAGACCAACAATCAGCCCCAGCATTTT; CDR3aa: CASSWGQTNNQPQHF
d_gene: .; j_gene: TRBJ1-2; v_gene: TRBV5-1; abundance: .; CDR3nt: TGCGCCAGCAGCTTGGGAGGACAGAACTATGGCTACACCTTC; CDR3aa: CASSLGGQNYGYTF
d_gene: .; j_gene: TRBJ1-1; v_gene: TRBV28; abundance: once; CDR3nt: TGTGCCAGCAGTACACTGACAGTTAACACTGAAGCTTTCTTT; CDR3aa: CASSTLTVNTEAFF
d_gene: TRBD1; j_gene: TRBJ2-5; v_gene: TRBV4-2; abundance: .; CDR3nt: TGTGCCAGCAGCCAAGCCAGGGGGCGATCGGAGACCCAGTACTTC; CDR3aa: CASSQARGRSETQYF
d_gene: .; j_gene: TRBJ1-4; v_gene: TRBV2; abundance: .; CDR3nt: TGTGCCAGCAATGGCAGGGGAATGGGGACTAATGAAAAACTGTTTTTT; CDR3aa: CASNGRGMGTNEKLFF
d_gene: .; j_gene: TRBJ1-2; v_gene: TRBV29-1; abundance: .; CDR3nt: TGCAGCGCCCGGGGAGGTGAGAACTATGGCTACACCTTC; CDR3aa: CSARGGENYGYTF
d_gene: .; j_gene: TRBJ1-4; v_gene: TRBV5-1; abundance: .; CDR3nt: TGCGCCAGCAGCTTGGGGAGCTCTAATGAAAAACTGTTTTTT; CDR3aa: CASSLGSSNEKLFF
d_gene: TRBD1; j_gene: TRBJ2-1; v_gene: TRBV5-1; abundance: .; CDR3nt: TGCGCCAGCAGCTGGGACAGGCAAAATGAGCAGTTCTTC; CDR3aa: CASSWDRQNEQFF
d_gene: .; j_gene: TRBJ1-2; v_gene: TRBV5-5; abundance: once; CDR3nt: TGTGCCAGCAGGTCCACCGGGGGGGACTATGGCTACACCTTC; CDR3aa: CASRSTGGDYGYTF
d_gene: .; j_gene: TRBJ1-3; v_gene: TRBV6-1; abundance: few; CDR3nt: TGTGCCAGCAGTGAAAAGGGGTATGGAAACACCATATATTTT; CDR3aa: CASSEKGYGNTIYF
d_gene: .; j_gene: TRBJ2-7; v_gene: TRBV10-3; abundance: .; CDR3nt: TGTGCCATCAGTGAGTCGGCAAGGGGAAACTCCTACGAGCAGTACTTC; CDR3aa: CAISESARGNSYEQYF
d_gene: TRBD1; j_gene: TRBJ2-1; v_gene: TRBV7-2; abundance: .; CDR3nt: TGTGCCAGCAGACGGGACAGGGGGGCCTACAATGAGCAGTTCTTC; CDR3aa: CASRRDRGAYNEQFF
d_gene: .; j_gene: TRBJ1-1; v_gene: TRBV5-1; abundance: .; CDR3nt: TGCGCCAGCAGCTTGGGAGGACTAAGGACTGAAGCTTTCTTT; CDR3aa: CASSLGGLRTEAFF
d_gene: .; j_gene: TRBJ1-2; v_gene: TRBV27; abundance: .; CDR3nt: TGTGCCAGCAGTCCTTACAGGGCTAACTATGGCTACACCTTC; CDR3aa: CASSPYRANYGYTF
d_gene: .; j_gene: TRBJ1-5; v_gene: TRBV19; abundance: once; CDR3nt: TGTGCCAGTAGTAGCAGGGTAGGGTACAATCAGCCCCAGCATTTT; CDR3aa: CASSSRVGYNQPQHF
d_gene: .; j_gene: TRBJ1-3; v_gene: TRBV18; abundance: .; CDR3nt: TGTGCCAGCTCACCTCTGAAGGGGGCTGGAAACACCATATATTTT; CDR3aa: CASSPLKGAGNTIYF
d_gene: .; j_gene: TRBJ1-2; v_gene: TRBV5-5; abundance: .; CDR3nt: TGTGCCAGCAGCTATTCCTCCGAGGGAGGGAGGTATGGCTACACCTTC; CDR3aa: CASSYSSEGGRYGYTF
d_gene: .; j_gene: TRBJ1-1; v_gene: TRBV2; abundance: .; CDR3nt: TGTGCCAGCAGTGAAGGGAGGTATGAAGCTTTCTTT; CDR3aa: CASSEGRYEAFF
d_gene: .; j_gene: TRBJ2-3; v_gene: TRBV7-6; abundance: .; CDR3nt: TGTGCCAGCAGCTTAGGATTGCGGGGACCGACCATACAGGATACGCAGTATTTT; CDR3aa: CASSLGLRGPTIQDTQYF
d_gene: TRBD1; j_gene: TRBJ2-7; v_gene: TRBV4-1; abundance: .; CDR3nt: TGCGCCAGCAGCCAAGATTGGGGACAGTCCATCTACGAGCAGTACTTC; CDR3aa: CASSQDWGQSIYEQYF
d_gene: .; j_gene: TRBJ1-4; v_gene: TRBV4-1; abundance: .; CDR3nt: TGCGCCAGCAGCCAAGTCGGCGGGAGCCCGAGCAATGAAAAACTGTTTTTT; CDR3aa: CASSQVGGSPSNEKLFF
d_gene: .; j_gene: TRBJ1-1; v_gene: TRBV11-2; abundance: .; CDR3nt: TGTGCCAGCAGCTTCCGACAGGCTATGAACACTGAAGCTTTCTTT; CDR3aa: CASSFRQAMNTEAFF
d_gene: TRBD1; j_gene: TRBJ2-7; v_gene: TRBV5-1; abundance: .; CDR3nt: TGCGCCAGCAGCTTGGCCTCCGGGACAGGGAGGGACGAGCAGTACTTC; CDR3aa: CASSLASGTGRDEQYF